This T cell receptor beta chain came from a study of cytotoxic CD8 clonotypes in ibrutinib-treated CLL. On the study more broadly: Partial response occurred in some 25 patients and complete response in 2; at median approximately 68 months, approximately 14 remained remitted and about 12 progressed. Response material was collected after a median about 12 months of treatment, range 6 to 36. Across samples, productive templates numbered 255,043 and productive rearrangements reached about 99,000 on average. Study-level results: Stable or contracted on treatment, public clonotypes were also uncommon.

In its sample, this clone was seen a few times. Its antigen remains unknown. The repertoire was sequenced with immunoSEQ multiplex PCR; TCRdb's copy has only in-frame clones and lacks some. Among tens of thousands of clones listed, roughly three quarters were seen once. V lost 6 bases and J lost 4; bases outside the gene matches: 3. Germline lookup yields CDR1 MNHNY and CDR2 SVGAGI (reference sequence). The CDR3 loop spans 14 amino acids. The rearrangement links TRBV6-6 to TRBJ1-5; 10 positions match TRBD1. The sequencing used PBMCs, collected after 12 months of ibrutinib treatment. The TCR comes from a human donor with chronic lymphocytic leukemia. This CDR3 reads CASRRTGGNQPQHF. As DNA, the CDR3 is TGTGCCAGCAGGAGGACAGGGGGGAATCAGCCCCAGCATTTT.